The 21 T cell receptor beta chains below come from one sample, sequenced in a study of CD8+CD57+ T cells in acquired aplastic anemia. TCR beta VDJ combinations and CDR3 sequences were profiled from genomic DNA. One entry per CDR3 protein, called by TCRdb with MiXCR from the reads. The table lists about 400,000 distinct CDR3 sequences, about 70% of them singletons. Sequencing used sorted CD4+, CD8+, or CD8+CD57+ T cells (not recorded which) from PBMCs. Source of these receptors: a human donor in good health, serving as a control.

Comments on this clonotype: The CDR3 end shows no conserved phenylalanine or tryptophan, and so a read error is likely. Because the CDR3's place on the DNA is in doubt, the DNA is left out and the CDR3 is given as listed by TCRdb. The V call is TRBV10-3, the J call TRBJ1-5. The CDR3 has 17 residues if both end residues are counted. Germline values: CDR1 ENHRY, CDR2 SYGVKD. CDR3 loop: CASSGWQSGDGKQPQLV.

The CDR3 DNA follows: TGTGCCAGCAGTCTGGGACAGGGGTTGTTCGCTCAGTACTTC. Translating it yields CASSLGQGLFAQYF. The chain joins TRBV7-2 to TRBJ2-7, with 10 nucleotides matching TRBD1. The junction had 12 bases not matched to a gene; V was cut back by 6 bases and J by 10 bases. Germline-derived CDR1 and CDR2 are SGHTA and FQGNSA. The CDR3 sequence is 14 residues long.

As for this clonotype: The junction and the germline gene differ at one end; a read error may be behind it. The J gene is TRBJ2-1, the V gene TRBV10-3; D tentatively reads TRBD1 or TRBD2 (6 bases each). The CDR3 length is 15 residues. From germline, CDR1 is ENHRY and CDR2 SYGVKD. The CDR3 DNA sequence: TGTGCCAGCAGTGCAGCCGGGGGCCCGGTGGGGGAGCAGTTCTTC. This encodes CASSAAGGPVGEQFF.

A remark on this clonotype: The junction departs from germline at one end; a sequencing error may be responsible. V is TRBV9 and J is TRBJ1-4, with D tentatively TRBD1 (5 bases). This CDR3 is built from 13 residues. Germline V gene lookup returns CDR1 SGDLS and CDR2 YYNGEE. Written as DNA, the CDR3 is TGTGCCAGCAGCGCAGGGTACAGCAAAGAGACCCAGTTT. Amino acids: CASSAGYSKETQF.

The J gene is TRBJ2-3, the V gene TRBV12-3 or TRBV12-4; D perhaps matches TRBD2 (6 bases). Between the trimmed V and J ends, which lost 5 bases and 6 bases, there was a span of 12 bases. The CDR3 totals 13 residues. For the CDR3, the DNA is TGTGCCAGCAGTACGACTAGTTCTGATACGCAGTATTTT. It specifies CASSTTSSDTQYF.

This clonotype was picked up many times. The chain combines TRBV2 with TRBJ1-1; 10 bases fit TRBD1. With 3 bases clipped from V and 0 bases from J, the junction kept 10 bases outside the gene matches. Germline assignment: CDR1 SNHLY and CDR2 FYNNEI. The CDR3 is 18 residues long. The CDR3 nucleotides read TGTGCCAGCAGTGACACGGACAGGGGGGACATAATGAACACTGAAGCTTTCTTT. Amino acid sequence: CASSDTDRGDIMNTEAFF. The full variable domain, completed using reference TRBV2 and TRBJ1-1, is EPEVTQTPSHQVTQMGQEVILRCVPISNHLYFYWYRQILGQKVEFLVSFYNNEISEKSEIFDDQFSVERPDGSNFTLKIRSTKLEDSAMYFCASSDTDRGDIMNTEAFFGQGTRLTVV.

A word on this clonotype: The junction departs from germline at one end; a sequencing error may be responsible. The CDR3 here is CASSLEATYNEQLF. In nucleotides, the CDR3 is TGTGCCAGCAGCTTGGAGGCCACCTACAATGAGCAGCTCTTC. The genes are TRBV5-6 and TRBJ2-1; no definite D call. Germline V gives CDR1 SGHDT, CDR2 YYEEEE. The CDR3 has 14 residues.

The chain has TRBV11-1 and TRBJ1-5; D is uncertain. Germline CDR1 SGHAT, CDR2 FQDESV (reference sequence). Trimming removed 3 bases at V and 4 bases at J, with 10 bases between. This CDR3 has 14 residues. CDR3 DNA: TGTGCCAGCAGCTTCGACACGCAGAATCAGCCCCAGCATTTT. Protein sequence: CASSFDTQNQPQHF.

The V and J genes are TRBV7-9 and TRBJ2-5; weak D call: TRBD2 (6 bases). The germline V gene encodes CDR1 SEHNR and CDR2 FQNEAQ (reference sequence). V lost 5 bases to trimming and J lost 14 bases, with 24 bases between them. The length of the CDR3 is 14 residues. The CDR3 DNA is TGTGCCAGCAGCCCCAGCGGGCCCTACGAGACGTACTACTTC. This gives the protein CASSPSGPYETYYF.

This clonotype was seen many times. The rearrangement links TRBV10-3 to TRBJ2-1; 8 nucleotides agree with TRBD2. V was pared by 6 bases and J by 6 bases, with 7 bases of the junction left unmatched. The CDR3 extends over 14 amino acids. Germline V gene lookup returns CDR1 ENHRY and CDR2 SYGVKD. The chain's CDR3 is CAIRAGDVPNEQFF. The CDR3 DNA is TGTGCCATCAGAGCGGGGGACGTTCCCAATGAGCAGTTCTTC.

Details on this clonotype: The junction does not match germline at one end; this may be a read error. The J gene is TRBJ2-5, the V gene TRBV7-3; possibly TRBD1 or TRBD2 for D (5 bases each). Looked up from germline, CDR1 is SGHTA and CDR2 is FQGTGA. The CDR3 loop spans 15 amino acids. The CDR3 sequence is CASSLTVGTQEAQYF. The DNA for the CDR3 is TGTGCCAGCAGCTTAACGGTGGGGACCCAAGAGGCCCAGTACTTC.

The count of this clonotype is one. A single base separates this from a much larger clone, so it may be a read error. This chain uses TRBV3-1 with TRBJ1-1; no clear D gene. This CDR3 is built from 11 residues. CDR1 and CDR2 from the germline V gene are LGHDT and YNNKEL (reference sequence). In nucleotides, the CDR3 is TGTGCCAGCAGCCAGAACGCTGAAGCTTTCTTT. Its protein product is CASSQNAEAFF.

Regarding this clonotype: Germline and junction disagree at one end, which may indicate a read error. The chain couples TRBV2 to TRBJ1-2; D is unresolved. This CDR3 spans 15 amino acids. Germline V gene data show CDR1 as SNHLY and CDR2 as FYNNEI. CDR3 nucleotide sequence: TGTGCCAGCACTGAATCCGGTACTCAGGTCTATGGCTACACCTTC. Amino acid sequence: CASTESGTQVYGYTF. The full variable domain, in which reference TRBV2 and TRBJ1-2 provide the parts outside the CDR3, is EPEVTQTPSHQVTQMGQEVILRCVPISNHLYFYWYRQILGQKVEFLVSFYNNEISEKSEIFDDQFSVERPDGSNFTLKIRSTKLEDSAMYFCASTESGTQVYGYTFGSGTRLTVV.

This clonotype showed up just a few times. The chain combines TRBV2 with TRBJ2-2; D gene uncertain. The germline V gene encodes CDR1 SNHLY and CDR2 FYNNEI. The V end was cut by 6 bases, the J end by 3 bases, with 8 bases between. The CDR3 consists of 13 residues. The CDR3 reads CASSDWDTGELFF. CDR3 bases: TGTGCCAGCAGCGATTGGGACACCGGGGAGCTGTTTTTT.

In its sample, this clonotype was seen many times. The V gene is TRBV15, the J gene TRBJ1-2; D unclear. CDR3 length equals 16 residues. Germline V gene lookup returns CDR1 LNHNV and CDR2 YYDKDF (reference sequence). V gave up 0 bases and J gave up 4 bases, with 15 bases separating them. The CDR3 DNA follows: TGTGCCACCAGCAGAGAGGCCGACGTACGCCTCTATGGCTACACCTTC. Translating it yields CATSREADVRLYGYTF.

The rearrangement uses TRBV7-2 and TRBJ2-5; D is tentatively TRBD1 or TRBD2 (6 bases each). Germline V gene data show CDR1 as SGHTA and CDR2 as FQGNSA. V shed 3 bases and J shed 5 bases, with 19 bases lying between them. The length of the CDR3 is 16 residues. DNA for the CDR3: TGTGCCAGCAGCTTCGGGGGTTCACAGGGAAAGGAGACCCAGTACTTC. As protein: CASSFGGSQGKETQYF.

This clonotype was seen a single time. The rearrangement links TRBV5-4 to TRBJ2-1; D remains ambiguous. Germline CDR1 is SGHNT and CDR2 is YYREEE (reference sequence). V lost 4 bases and J 7 bases, leaving 12 bases between the germline ends. The CDR3 has 13 amino acids. CDR3 in amino acids: CASSEGPLNEQFF. The CDR3 nucleotides are TGTGCCAGCAGCGAAGGACCGCTGAATGAGCAGTTCTTC.

The rearrangement links TRBV7-9 to TRBJ1-4; 8 bases are shared with TRBD1. Germline lookup yields CDR1 SEHNR and CDR2 FQNEAQ (reference sequence). V trimming: 5 bases; J trimming: 7 bases; junction bases outside the gene matches: 9. The CDR3 length is 15 residues. The CDR3 region has the DNA TGTGCCAGCAGCAGACAGGGGTCGATTAGTGAAAAACTGTTTTTT. Its translation: CASSRQGSISEKLFF.

This clonotype was seen once. The V and J genes are TRBV12-3 or TRBV12-4 and TRBJ2-7; D possibly corresponds to TRBD1 (7 bases). The CDR3 has 12 amino acids. The V gene lost 8 bases and the J gene lost 7 bases, with 15 bases spanning the gap. The CDR3 nucleotides are TGTGCCAGCGGCGCGACAGGGAGGGAGCAGTACTTC. Residues: CASGATGREQYF.

This clonotype was counted once. This sequence joins TRBV5-1 and TRBJ2-7; 7 positions match TRBD2. Germline loops: CDR1 SGHRS, CDR2 YFSETQ. The V gene end was trimmed by 6 bases and the J gene end by 9 bases; junction bases not matched to a gene: 12. This CDR3 is built from 13 residues. The CDR3 protein is CASTEVGGSAQYF. The CDR3 DNA follows: TGCGCCAGCACCGAAGTCGGGGGGAGCGCGCAGTACTTC.

As for this clonotype: At one boundary the junction diverges from the germline segment, which might be a read error. J is TRBJ2-7 and V is TRBV2, with D tentatively TRBD2 (5 bases). There are 14 residues in the CDR3. Germline CDR1 and CDR2: SNHLY and FYNNEI. The CDR3 is CASSVVEVSDKQYF. CDR3 coding DNA: TGTGCCAGCAGCGTAGTGGAGGTCTCCGACAAGCAGTACTTT.